What follows are 17 T cell receptor beta chains derived from one specimen sequenced in a study of glioma-infiltrating T cells. TCR alpha and beta CDR3 regions were amplified from RNA using iRepertoire nested multiplex PCR. TCRdb re-called the multiplex PCR reads with MiXCR, one entry per CDR3 protein. Of about 400,000 distinct CDR3 sequences in the sample, less than 50% are singletons; the top ten hold 12%. The material sequenced was glioma tissue, nonneoplastic brain tissue, or PBMCs (not recorded which). The origin of the receptors is a human donor with low-grade glioma or glioblastoma, undergoing nonglioma brain surgery, or in good health (not recorded which).

The chain is built from TRBV7-2 and TRBJ1-1; D possibly corresponds to TRBD1 (6 bases). This CDR3 is 17 amino acids long. V was clipped by 5 bases and J by 1 base, with 20 bases between them. Germline-derived CDR1 and CDR2 are SGHTA and FQGNSA. Here the CDR3 reads CASSLPPPGAANTEAFF. The DNA of the CDR3 is TGTGCCAGCAGCCTACCGCCCCCGGGGGCAGCGAACACTGAAGCTTTCTTT.

The J gene is TRBJ1-1, the V gene TRBV29-1; 8 positions match TRBD1. The CDR3 loop spans 13 amino acids. V was clipped by 7 bases and J by 3 bases; unmatched bases: 7. The germline V gene encodes CDR1 SQVTM and CDR2 ANQGSEA. The CDR3 nucleotides are TGCAGCGCCCAGGGGGCCAAGGACACTGAAGCTTTCTTT. The encoded protein is CSAQGAKDTEAFF. The full variable domain, in which reference TRBV29-1 and TRBJ1-1 provide the parts outside the CDR3, is SAVISQKPSRDICQRGTSLTIQCQVDSQVTMMFWYRQQPGQSLTLIATANQGSEATYESGFVIDKFPISRPNLTFSTLTVSNMSPEDSSIYLCSAQGAKDTEAFFGQGTRLTVV.

This clonotype was observed a few times. J is TRBJ1-1 and V is TRBV28; D gene ambiguous. The CDR3 totals 15 residues. V lost 2 bases, J lost 1 base, and 11 bases lay in between. CDR1 is MDHEN, CDR2 SYDVKM, per germline. The CDR3 DNA sequence: TGTGCCAGCAGTTTAGGATCGGCACCGAACACTGAAGCTTTCTTT. Residues: CASSLGSAPNTEAFF. The entire variable domain, with the rest obtained from reference TRBV28 and TRBJ1-1, is as follows: DVKVTQSSRYLVKRTGEKVFLECVQDMDHENMFWYRQDPGLGLRLIYFSYDVKMKEKGDIPEGYSVSREKKERFSLILESASTNQTSMYLCASSLGSAPNTEAFFGQGTRLTVV.

The chain uses TRBV5-1 and TRBJ2-4, with TRBD1 matching 7 bases. The CDR3 loop spans 15 amino acids. Germline CDR1 reads SGHRS; CDR2 reads YFSETQ. V gave up 3 bases and J gave up 7 bases; unmatched junction bases: 10. The CDR3 reads CASSSNRGILNIQYF. The CDR3 bases are TGCGCCAGCAGCTCCAACAGGGGTATCCTGAACATTCAGTACTTC.

The chain uses TRBV19 and TRBJ1-2, with a tentative D call TRBD1 (6 bases). From germline, CDR1 is LNHDA and CDR2 SQIVND (reference sequence). Trimming left V 7 bases short and J 1 base short, with 13 bases between. The CDR3 has 14 residues. DNA of the CDR3: TGTGCCAGTACCCCGGGACAATATAACTATGGCTACACCTTC. It yields the protein CASTPGQYNYGYTF.

Worth noting for this clonotype: A junction boundary mismatches the germline segment, possibly from a read error. V is TRBV5-6 and J is TRBJ2-1; maybe TRBD2 (5 bases). This CDR3 has 17 residues. CDR1 is SGHDT and CDR2 is YYEEEE in the germline V gene. The CDR3 spells CASSSLAVGSAYNEQFF. CDR3 nucleotides: TGCGCCAGCAGCTCCCTAGCAGTCGGGTCCGCCTACAATGAGCAGTTCTTC. Combining the CDR3 with reference TRBV5-6 and TRBJ2-1 gives the whole variable domain DAGVTQSPTHLIKTRGQQVTLRCSPKSGHDTVSWYQQALGQGPQFIFQYYEEEERQRGNFPDRFSGHQFPNYSSELNVNALLLGDSALYLCASSSLAVGSAYNEQFFGPGTRLTVL.

This clonotype was seen ten or more times. The chain recombines TRBV4-3 with TRBJ2-3; unclear D gene. CDR1 is LGHNA and CDR2 is YSLEER in the germline V gene. The CDR3 loop spans 12 amino acids. V was pared by 0 bases and J by 6 bases, with 4 bases between. The CDR3 nucleotides read TGCGCCAGCAGCCAAGAGGGGGATACGCAGTATTTT. Translation: CASSQEGDTQYF.

As concerns this clonotype: The CDR3 does not end in the conserved phenylalanine or tryptophan, so this is likely a read error. The chain couples TRBV29-1 to TRBJ1-2; D is perhaps TRBD1 (5 bases). Germline loops: CDR1 SQVTM, CDR2 ANQGSEA. Trimming shortened V by 5 bases and J by 2 bases, and 15 bases separated the two germline ends. The CDR3 is 14 residues long. CDR3 in amino acids: CSVLTGPANYGYTI. In nucleotides, the CDR3 is TGCAGCGTTCTAACGGGACCGGCCAACTATGGCTACACCATC.

Worth noting for this clonotype: A read error may be the cause here, since a much bigger clone is one base away. The rearrangement joins TRBV2 to TRBJ2-1, with 8 bases matching TRBD2. The trim removed 8 bases at V and 4 bases at J, leaving 7 bases unmatched. The CDR3 spans 14 residues. Looked up from germline, CDR1 is SNHLY and CDR2 is FYNNEI. The CDR3 sequence: CASGPTSVYNEQFF. The CDR3 region has the DNA TGTGCCAGCGGTCCGACTAGCGTGTACAATGAGCAGTTCTTC.

This clonotype was seen a handful of times. The chain employs TRBV29-1 and TRBJ2-7; 7 bases are a match to TRBD1. The junction had 3 bases not matched to a gene; V was cut back by 5 bases and J by 5 bases. The CDR3 has 11 amino acids. Germline V gives CDR1 SQVTM, CDR2 ANQGSEA. DNA of the CDR3: TGCAGCGTTCTCACAGGGGACGAGCAGTACTTC. This translates into CSVLTGDEQYF.

This clonotype has just a few counts. The chain joins TRBV7-8 to TRBJ1-2; D gene ambiguous. The V and J ends lost 5 bases and 4 bases respectively, with 14 bases between them. The CDR3 sequence is 14 residues long. CDR1 is SGHVS, CDR2 FQNEAQ, per germline. CDR3 protein: CASSPPGISYGYTF. In nucleotides, the CDR3 is TGTGCCAGCAGCCCACCGGGGATTAGCTATGGCTACACCTTC.

The rearrangement uses TRBV7-2 and TRBJ2-7; D may be TRBD2 (6 bases). The CDR3 loop spans 14 amino acids. Trimming removed 10 bases at V and 0 bases at J, with 16 bases between. CDR1 and CDR2 (germline): SGHTA, FQGNSA. The CDR3 loop reads CANAPGLTSYEQYF. The CDR3 DNA reads as TGTGCCAACGCGCCGGGACTGACCTCCTACGAGCAGTACTTC.

With regard to this clonotype: A read error is possible here, since a much larger clone lies one base away. The gene calls are TRBV6-2 or TRBV6-3 and TRBJ1-1; D unclear. The CDR3 extends over 13 amino acids. V was shortened by 6 bases and J by 4 bases, with 12 bases between the two germline ends. Germline CDR1 MNHEY, CDR2 SVGEGT. CDR3 coding DNA: TGTGCCAGCAGCTTTCGGGTGGGCACTGAAGCTTTCTTT. Translating it yields CASSFRVGTEAFF.

This chain connects TRBV18 to TRBJ1-1; D might be TRBD1 (5 bases). The CDR3 extends over 15 amino acids. V lost 3 bases, J lost 0 bases, and 11 bases lay in between. CDR1 is KGHSH and CDR2 is LQKENI in the germline V gene. The CDR3 DNA is TGTGCCAGCTCACCTTCTCCGGGACTGAACACTGAAGCTTTCTTT. This gives the protein CASSPSPGLNTEAFF.

The rearrangement joins TRBV12-3 or TRBV12-4 to TRBJ1-2, with D maybe TRBD1 (6 bases). CDR3 length equals 14 residues. The V gene lost 6 bases and the J gene lost 4 bases, with 15 bases spanning the gap. The CDR3 sequence is CASSATGFGYGYTF. Here the CDR3 DNA reads TGTGCCAGCAGCGCCACAGGGTTCGGCTATGGCTACACCTTC.

This clonotype has only a few counts. V and J are TRBV4-1 and TRBJ2-7, with TRBD2 matching over 9 bases. From germline, CDR1 is MGHRA and CDR2 YSYEKL. The CDR3 consists of 18 residues. V was clipped by 0 bases and J by 2 bases; unmatched bases: 11. The CDR3 DNA is TGCGCCAGCAGCCAAGAGGATAGCGGGAGTACTCTTACCTACGAGCAGTACTTC. It codes for CASSQEDSGSTLTYEQYF.

V gene TRBV7-2 combines with J gene TRBJ2-1; 9 nucleotides match TRBD2. Unmatched junction bases numbered 14, after V lost 5 bases and J lost 9 bases. The CDR3 totals 16 residues. The germline gives CDR1 SGHTA, CDR2 FQGNSA. CDR3 bases: TGTGCCAGCAGCCCCCGTGGTAGCGGGAGAGGCGGTGAGCAGTTCTTC. Protein sequence: CASSPRGSGRGGEQFF.